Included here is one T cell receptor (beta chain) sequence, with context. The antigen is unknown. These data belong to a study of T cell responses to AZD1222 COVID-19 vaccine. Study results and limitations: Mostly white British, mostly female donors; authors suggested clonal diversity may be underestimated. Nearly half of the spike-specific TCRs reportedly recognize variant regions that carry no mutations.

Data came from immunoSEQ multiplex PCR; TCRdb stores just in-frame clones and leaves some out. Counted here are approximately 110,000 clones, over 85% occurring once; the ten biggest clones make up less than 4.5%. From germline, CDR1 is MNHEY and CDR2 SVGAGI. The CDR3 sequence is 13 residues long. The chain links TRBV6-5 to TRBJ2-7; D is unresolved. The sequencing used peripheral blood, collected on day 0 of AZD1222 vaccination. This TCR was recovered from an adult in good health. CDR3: CAAFAESRYEQYF. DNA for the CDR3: TGTGCAGCCTTTGCGGAAAGTAGGTACGAGCAGTACTTC.